This T cell receptor beta chain emerged from a study of low-dose radiotherapy and immunotherapy resistance in tumors. Study information: Every two weeks, one day ahead of radiation and immunotherapy, cyclophosphamide 200 mg/m2 was given (intravenously).

Alpha and beta chains were covered, as first-strand cDNA relied on TRAV- and TRBV-specific primers. Amplification, which lasted roughly 20 PCR cycles, used a constant-region primer and V-primer adapter to amplify TCRs. From the reads, TCRdb called clonotypes with MiXCR, one entry per CDR3 protein. Found here are approximately 6,000 distinct CDR3 sequences, 80% to 85% of them singletons; the top ten hold around 6.5%. Trimming pared 2 bases from V and 0 bases from J, leaving 9 bases between. Germline lookup yields CDR1 SGHRS and CDR2 YFSETQ. This CDR3 has 14 residues. The TCR comes from a human donor with advanced metastatic prostate, ovarian, gallbladder or colorectal cancer (not recorded which). This table probably holds off-target reads from a library built for another chain. V usage is TRBV5-1 and J usage is TRBJ2-7, with D tentatively TRBD2 (6 bases). This CDR3 is CASSFLEGSYEQYF. As DNA, the CDR3 is TGCGCCAGCAGCTTCTTGGAGGGCTCCTACGAGCAGTACTTC. The variable domain in full, completed from reference TRBV5-1 and TRBJ2-7, reads KAGVTQTPRYLIKTRGQQVTLSCSPISGHRSVSWYQQTPGQGLQFLFEYFSETQRNKGNFPGRFSGRQFSNSRSEMNVSTLELGDSALYLCASSFLEGSYEQYFGPGTRLTVT.